This record looks at one T cell receptor beta chain sequence and its context. Its target is not known. This CDR3 region has 12 residues. V lost 6 bases to trimming and J lost 8 bases, with 13 bases between them. CDR1 MNHEY and CDR2 SVGAGI come from the germline V gene. These data come from a study of cytomegalovirus exposure and HLA in healthy donors. Amplification used 60 Vbeta primers and 13 Jbeta primers. Original handling: Later, an analysis found tens of millions of unique TCR beta chains, and roughly 10 million of these were shared. Some clones are missing from TCRdb's copy, which holds only in-frame ones; the method was immunoSEQ multiplex PCR. V and J calls and clone size are as listed in that table; D and trimming were resolved from the DNA. The sample holds 130,000 to 150,000 clones; about 82% are singletons and the top ten take 2% to 2.5%. Regarding the study as a whole: Accurate HLA-A and HLA-B prediction from TCR beta sequences was reported for most subjects. Rare TCR sequences predominated, though certain public TCRs were found in many donors.

The specimen was PBMCs. This sequence was found in a man aged 25 to 40 in good health and CMV-seronegative. The genes are TRBV6-5 and TRBJ1-1; possible D gene TRBD1, 6 bases. The CDR3 coding sequence is TGTGCCAGCAGCACCCGGGGGGGCGAAGCTTTCTTT. It encodes CASSTRGGEAFF.